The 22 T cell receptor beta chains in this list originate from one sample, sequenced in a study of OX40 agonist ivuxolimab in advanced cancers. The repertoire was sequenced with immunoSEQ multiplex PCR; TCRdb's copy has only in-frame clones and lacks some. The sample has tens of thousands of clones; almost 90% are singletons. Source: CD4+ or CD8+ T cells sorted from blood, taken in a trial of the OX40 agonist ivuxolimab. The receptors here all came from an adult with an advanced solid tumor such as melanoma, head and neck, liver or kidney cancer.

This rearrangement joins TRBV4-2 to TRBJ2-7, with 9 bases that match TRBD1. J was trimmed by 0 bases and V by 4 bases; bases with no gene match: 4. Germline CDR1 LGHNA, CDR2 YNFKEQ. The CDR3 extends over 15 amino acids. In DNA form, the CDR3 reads TGTGCCAGCAGCCCGGGACAGGGCCACTCCTACGAGCAGTACTTC. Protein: CASSPGQGHSYEQYF.

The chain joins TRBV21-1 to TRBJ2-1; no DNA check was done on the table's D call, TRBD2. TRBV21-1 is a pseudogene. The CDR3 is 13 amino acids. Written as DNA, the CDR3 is TGTGCCAGCAGCAAAGGGCGAGGCAATGAGCAGTTCTTC. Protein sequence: CASSKGRGNEQFF.

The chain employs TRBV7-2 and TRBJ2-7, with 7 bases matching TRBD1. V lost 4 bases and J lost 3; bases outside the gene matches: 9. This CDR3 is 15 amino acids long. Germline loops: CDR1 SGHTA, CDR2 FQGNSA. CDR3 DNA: TGTGCCAGCAGCTCCAACAGGGGCCAACTCTACGAGCAGTACTTC. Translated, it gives CASSSNRGQLYEQYF.

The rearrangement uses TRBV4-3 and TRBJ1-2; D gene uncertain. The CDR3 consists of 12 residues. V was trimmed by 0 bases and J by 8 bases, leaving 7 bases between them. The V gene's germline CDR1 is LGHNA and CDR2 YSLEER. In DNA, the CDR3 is TGCGCCAGCAGCCAAGACGGGGAGGGCTACACCTTC. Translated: CASSQDGEGYTF.

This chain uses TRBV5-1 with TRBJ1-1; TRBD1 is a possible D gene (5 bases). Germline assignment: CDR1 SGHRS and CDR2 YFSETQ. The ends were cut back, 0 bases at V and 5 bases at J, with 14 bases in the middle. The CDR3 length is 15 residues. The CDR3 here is CASSLEGTRETEAFF. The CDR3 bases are TGCGCCAGCAGCTTGGAGGGGACCAGGGAAACTGAAGCTTTCTTT.

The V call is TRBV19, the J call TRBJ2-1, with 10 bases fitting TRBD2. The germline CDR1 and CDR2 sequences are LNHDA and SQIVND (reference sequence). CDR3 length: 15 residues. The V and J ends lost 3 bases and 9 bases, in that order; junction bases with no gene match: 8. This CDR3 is CASSIGLAGVPEQFF. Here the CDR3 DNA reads TGTGCCAGTAGTATTGGGCTAGCGGGAGTGCCTGAGCAGTTCTTC.

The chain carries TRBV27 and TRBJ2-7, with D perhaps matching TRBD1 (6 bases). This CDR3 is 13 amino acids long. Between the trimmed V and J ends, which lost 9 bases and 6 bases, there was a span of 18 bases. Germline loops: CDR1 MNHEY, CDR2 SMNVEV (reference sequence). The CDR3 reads CASSRERGGEQYF. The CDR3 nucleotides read TGTGCCAGTTCGAGAGAACGAGGGGGCGAGCAGTACTTC.

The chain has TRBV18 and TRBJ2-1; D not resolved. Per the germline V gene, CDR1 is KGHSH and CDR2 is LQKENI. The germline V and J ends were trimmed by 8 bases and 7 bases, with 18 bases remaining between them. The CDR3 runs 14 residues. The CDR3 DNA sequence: TGTGCCAGCAGGGAAGAGGTGGGAAGGAATGAGCAGTTCTTC. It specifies CASREEVGRNEQFF. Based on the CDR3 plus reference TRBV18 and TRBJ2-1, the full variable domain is NAGVMQNPRHLVRRRGQEARLRCSPMKGHSHVYWYRQLPEEGLKFMVYLQKENIIDESGMPKERFSAEFPKEGPSILRIQQVVRGDSAAYFCASREEVGRNEQFFGPGTRLTVL.

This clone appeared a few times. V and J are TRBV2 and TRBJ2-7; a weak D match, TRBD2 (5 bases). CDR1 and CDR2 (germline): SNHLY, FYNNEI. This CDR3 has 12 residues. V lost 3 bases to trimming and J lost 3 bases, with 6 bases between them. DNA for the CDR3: TGTGCCAGCAGTGACGGAGGCTACGAGCAGTACTTC. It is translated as CASSDGGYEQYF.

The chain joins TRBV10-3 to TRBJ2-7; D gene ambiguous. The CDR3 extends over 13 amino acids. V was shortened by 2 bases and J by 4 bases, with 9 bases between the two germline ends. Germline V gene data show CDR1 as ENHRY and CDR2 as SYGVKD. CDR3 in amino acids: CAISEADLYEQYF. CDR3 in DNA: TGTGCCATCAGTGAGGCGGACCTTTACGAGCAGTACTTC.

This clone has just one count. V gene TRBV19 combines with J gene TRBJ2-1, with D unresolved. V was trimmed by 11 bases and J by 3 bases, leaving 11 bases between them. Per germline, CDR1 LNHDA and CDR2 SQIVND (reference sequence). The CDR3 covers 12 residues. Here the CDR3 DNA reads TGTGCCTCCACAAATTACTACAATGAGCAGTTCTTC. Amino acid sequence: CASTNYYNEQFF.

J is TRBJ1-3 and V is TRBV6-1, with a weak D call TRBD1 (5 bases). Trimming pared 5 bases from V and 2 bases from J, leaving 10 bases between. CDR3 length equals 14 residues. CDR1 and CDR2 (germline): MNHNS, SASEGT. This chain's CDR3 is CASSSGQTGNTIYF. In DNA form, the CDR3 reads TGTGCCAGCAGTTCAGGGCAGACTGGAAACACCATATATTTT.

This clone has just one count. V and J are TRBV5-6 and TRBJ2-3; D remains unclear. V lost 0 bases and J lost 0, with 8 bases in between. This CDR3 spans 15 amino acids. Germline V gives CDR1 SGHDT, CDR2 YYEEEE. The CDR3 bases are TGTGCCAGCAGCTTGGTTGCCTTAAGCACAGATACGCAGTATTTT. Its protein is CASSLVALSTDTQYF.

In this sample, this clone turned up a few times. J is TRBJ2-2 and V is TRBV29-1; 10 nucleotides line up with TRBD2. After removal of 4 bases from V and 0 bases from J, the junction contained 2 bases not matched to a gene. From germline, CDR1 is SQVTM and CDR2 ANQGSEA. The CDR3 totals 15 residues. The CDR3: CSVGGTSANTGELFF. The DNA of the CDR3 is TGCAGCGTTGGAGGGACTAGCGCGAACACCGGGGAGCTGTTTTTT.

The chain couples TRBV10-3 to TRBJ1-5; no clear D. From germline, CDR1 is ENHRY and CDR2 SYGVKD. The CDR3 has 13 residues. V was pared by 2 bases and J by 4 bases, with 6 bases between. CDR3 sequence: CAISEVTNQPQHF. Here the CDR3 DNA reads TGTGCCATCAGTGAGGTCACTAATCAGCCCCAGCATTTT.

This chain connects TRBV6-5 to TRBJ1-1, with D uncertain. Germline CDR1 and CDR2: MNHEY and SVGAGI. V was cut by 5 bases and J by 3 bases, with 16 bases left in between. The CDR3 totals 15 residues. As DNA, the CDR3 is TGTGCCAGCAGTCCCGTGGGCCTTAGCGACACTGAAGCTTTCTTT. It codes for CASSPVGLSDTEAFF.

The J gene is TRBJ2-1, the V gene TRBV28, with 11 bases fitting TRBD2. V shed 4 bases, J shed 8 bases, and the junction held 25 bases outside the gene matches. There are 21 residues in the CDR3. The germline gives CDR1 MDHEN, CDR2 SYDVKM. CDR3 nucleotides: TGTGCCAGCAGTTCCGGGGGTTTTAGCGGGAGGGTATTGGTTTCTGGTGATGAGCAGTTCTTC. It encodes CASSSGGFSGRVLVSGDEQFF.

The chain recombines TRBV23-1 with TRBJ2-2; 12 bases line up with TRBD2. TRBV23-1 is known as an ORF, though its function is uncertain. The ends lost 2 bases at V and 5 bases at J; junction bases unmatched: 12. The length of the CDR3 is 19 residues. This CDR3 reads CASSQAQTGLAGWTGELFF. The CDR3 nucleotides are TGCGCCAGCAGTCAAGCACAAACCGGACTAGCGGGATGGACCGGGGAGCTGTTTTTT.

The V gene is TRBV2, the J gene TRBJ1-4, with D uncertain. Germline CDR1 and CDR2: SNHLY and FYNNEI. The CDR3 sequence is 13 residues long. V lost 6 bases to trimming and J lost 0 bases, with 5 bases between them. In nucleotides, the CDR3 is TGTGCCAGCAGCTTTACAACTAATGAAAAACTGTTTTTT. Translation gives CASSFTTNEKLFF. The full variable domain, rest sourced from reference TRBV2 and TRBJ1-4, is EPEVTQTPSHQVTQMGQEVILRCVPISNHLYFYWYRQILGQKVEFLVSFYNNEISEKSEIFDDQFSVERPDGSNFTLKIRSTKLEDSAMYFCASSFTTNEKLFFGSGTQLSVL.

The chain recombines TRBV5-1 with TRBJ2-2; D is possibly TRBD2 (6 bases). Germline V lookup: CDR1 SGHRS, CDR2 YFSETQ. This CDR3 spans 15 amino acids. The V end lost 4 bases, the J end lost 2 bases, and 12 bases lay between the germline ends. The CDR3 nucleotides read TGCGCCAGCAGCCCCGGGGGTAGCAACACCGGGGAGCTGTTTTTT. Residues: CASSPGGSNTGELFF.

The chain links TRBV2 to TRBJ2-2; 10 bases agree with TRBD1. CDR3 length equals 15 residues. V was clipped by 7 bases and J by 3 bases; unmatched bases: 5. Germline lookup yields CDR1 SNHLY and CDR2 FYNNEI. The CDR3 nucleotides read TGTGCCAGCAAGGTGGGGACAGGGGACACCGGGGAGCTGTTTTTT. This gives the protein CASKVGTGDTGELFF. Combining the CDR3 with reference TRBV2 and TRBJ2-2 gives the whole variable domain EPEVTQTPSHQVTQMGQEVILRCVPISNHLYFYWYRQILGQKVEFLVSFYNNEISEKSEIFDDQFSVERPDGSNFTLKIRSTKLEDSAMYFCASKVGTGDTGELFFGEGSRLTVL.

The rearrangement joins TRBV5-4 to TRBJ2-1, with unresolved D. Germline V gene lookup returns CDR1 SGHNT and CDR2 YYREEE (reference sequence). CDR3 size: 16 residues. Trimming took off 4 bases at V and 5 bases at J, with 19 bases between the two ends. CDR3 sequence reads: CASSPMDLSQNNEQFF. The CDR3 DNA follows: TGTGCCAGCAGCCCGATGGACCTTTCACAAAACAATGAGCAGTTCTTC.